The sequence of this TCR beta chain was determined in a study of cytomegalovirus exposure and HLA in healthy donors. Germline V gene sequence: CDR1 SGHTA, CDR2 FQGNSA. Trimming removed 2 bases from V and 6 bases from J, with 11 bases in between. The CDR3 contains 13 residues. It was with 60 Vbeta and 13 Jbeta primers that the PCR ran. Sequencing was performed with immunoSEQ multiplex PCR; in TCRdb, only in-frame clones are kept and a portion is missing. The sample yields about 180,000 clones, under 80% seen once. The chain couples TRBV7-2 to TRBJ2-7, with D hard to call. The receptor was derived from a woman in her 30s in good health and CMV-seropositive. Sample: PBMCs. CDR3 in DNA: TGTGCCAGCAGCTTAAACCCTCGGAGCGAGCAGTACTTC. This codes for CASSLNPRSEQYF.